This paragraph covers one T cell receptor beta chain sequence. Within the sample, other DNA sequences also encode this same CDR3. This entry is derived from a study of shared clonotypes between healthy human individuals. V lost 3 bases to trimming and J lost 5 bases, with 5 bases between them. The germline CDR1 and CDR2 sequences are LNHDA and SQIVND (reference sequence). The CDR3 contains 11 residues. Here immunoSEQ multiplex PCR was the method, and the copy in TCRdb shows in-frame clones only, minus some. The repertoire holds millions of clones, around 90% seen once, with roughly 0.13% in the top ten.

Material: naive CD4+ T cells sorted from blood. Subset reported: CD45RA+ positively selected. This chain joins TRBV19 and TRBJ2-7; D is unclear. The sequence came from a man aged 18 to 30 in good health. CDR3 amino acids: CASSIGNEQYF. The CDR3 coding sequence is TGTGCCAGTAGTATTGGTAACGAGCAGTACTTC.